Included here is one T cell receptor beta chain sequence, with context. Trimming shortened V by 2 bases and J by 0 bases, and 10 bases separated the two germline ends. This CDR3 region has 16 residues. Germline CDR1 and CDR2: SGHTA and FQGTGA. Total RNA, at least 5.5 micrograms per sample, was extracted from PBMCs. The source of the sample is a study of blood T cells in healthy people across ages. The second PCR ran about 6 to 12 cycles with a sample-barcoded 5' primer and J-beta primers. Sequencing recovered at least 2.5 million CDR3-containing paired-end reads from each sample. TCRdb reprocessed the 5' RACE reads with MiXCR, giving one entry per CDR3 protein. Found here are around 670,000 distinct CDR3 sequences, roughly 30% of them singletons; the top ten hold less than 20%.

The rearrangement links TRBV7-3 to TRBJ2-2; no reliable D call. The TCR comes from a woman older than 75 in good health. Sequencing used blood. In DNA, the CDR3 is TGTGCCAGCAGCTTAGACACGTTCGCGAACACCGGGGAGCTGTTTTTT. This sequence encodes CASSLDTFANTGELFF.